This TCR beta chain stems from a study of cytomegalovirus exposure and HLA in healthy donors. General study findings and limits: A previous analysis found most TCR beta V segments productive roughly 87% or roughly 30% of the time.

V gave up 1 base and J gave up 0 bases; unmatched junction bases: 5. CDR1 is SNHLY and CDR2 is FYNNEI in the germline V gene. This CDR3 spans 16 amino acids. Details on this clone: Its matching antigen is unknown.

With 60 Vbeta and 13 Jbeta primers, the PCR was carried out. The table came from immunoSEQ multiplex PCR; TCRdb's copy has only in-frame clones and leaves some out. The data show approximately 100,000 clones, approximately 81% seen once. Donors consisted of healthy bone marrow donors. This rearrangement joins TRBV2 to TRBJ2-5; the match to TRBD2 covers 7 bases. The sequence was collected from a female donor in good health and CMV-seropositive. The sequenced sample was PBMCs. The CDR3 DNA reads as TGTGCCAGCAGTGAAGGGCGGGGGTGGGACCAAGAGACCCAGTACTTC. Protein product: CASSEGRGWDQETQYF.